This is a list of T cell receptor beta chains from one sample in a study of T cells after yellow fever vaccination. TCRdb passed the 5' RACE reads through MiXCR, listing each CDR3 protein once. The repertoire consists of tens of thousands of distinct CDR3 sequences, with 7.5% to 9% occurring once and the leading ten covering roughly two fifths. The sequences come from CD8+ T cells sorted from PBMCs, collected on the day of the yellow fever booster vaccination. These receptors all stem from a man aged 25 to 40 who received the YFV17D yellow fever vaccine. CDR3s include the opening cysteine and the closing phenylalanine or tryptophan. The order of the fields is clone size, D gene, V gene, J gene, CDR3 protein, CDR3 DNA. A D gene is named only where the DNA matches it firmly. Only some rows state a clone size, as once, few, many or a class for expanded clones.

size: -
D: TRBD1
V: TRBV6-2/TRBV6-3
J: TRBJ1-4
CDR3: CASSYVGTGDRKLFF
DNA: TGTGCCAGCAGTTACGTCGGGACAGGGGATAGAAAACTGTTTTTT

size: many
D: TRBD1
V: TRBV28
J: TRBJ2-7
CDR3: CASRETGEFGEQYF
DNA: TGTGCCAGCAGGGAGACAGGGGAGTTCGGGGAGCAGTACTTC

size: -
D: -
V: TRBV28
J: TRBJ2-1
CDR3: CASSLGSALNEQFF
DNA: TGTGCCAGCAGTTTAGGTAGCGCCCTGAATGAGCAGTTCTTC

size: few
D: -
V: TRBV15
J: TRBJ2-7
CDR3: CATSSLDEVLSYEQYF
DNA: TGTGCCACCAGCAGCCTAGACGAGGTCCTGAGCTACGAGCAGTACTTC

size: many
D: TRBD2
V: TRBV5-1
J: TRBJ2-1
CDR3: CASSFYLAGGDEQFF
DNA: TGCGCCAGCAGCTTTTACCTAGCGGGAGGGGATGAGCAGTTCTTC

size: many
D: -
V: TRBV18
J: TRBJ2-2
CDR3: CASSPPIVTGELFF
DNA: TGTGCCAGCTCACCACCTATAGTCACCGGGGAGCTGTTTTTT

size: many
D: -
V: TRBV7-9
J: TRBJ1-2
CDR3: CASSWSGPTYGYTF
DNA: TGTGCCAGCAGTTGGTCCGGGCCGACCTATGGCTACACCTTC

size: -
D: TRBD2
V: TRBV7-2
J: TRBJ2-7
CDR3: CASSPISGRAYEQYF
DNA: TGTGCCAGCAGTCCCATTAGCGGGAGGGCCTACGAGCAGTACTTC

size: many
D: -
V: TRBV7-7
J: TRBJ2-1
CDR3: CASSLTAYNEQFF
DNA: TGTGCCAGCAGCTTGACGGCCTACAATGAGCAGTTCTTC

size: -
D: -
V: TRBV6-1
J: TRBJ2-1
CDR3: CASSPPDGYNEQFF
DNA: TGTGCCAGCAGCCCCCCGGACGGATACAATGAGCAGTTCTTC

size: few
D: TRBD2
V: TRBV29-1
J: TRBJ2-7
CDR3: CSVEDGSGRYEQYF
DNA: TGCAGCGTTGAAGATGGTAGCGGGAGGTACGAGCAGTACTTC

size: few
D: TRBD2
V: TRBV6-4
J: TRBJ2-1
CDR3: CASSSAGTSGSYSYNEQFF
DNA: TGTGCCAGCAGCTCCGCCGGGACTAGCGGGAGTTACTCCTACAATGAGCAGTTCTTC

size: many
D: TRBD2
V: TRBV20-1
J: TRBJ2-7
CDR3: CSARDGSGSGDEQYF
DNA: TGCAGTGCTAGAGATGGTAGCGGGAGTGGCGACGAGCAGTACTTC

size: -
D: TRBD1
V: TRBV2
J: TRBJ2-5
CDR3: CASSSDRAETQYF
DNA: TGTGCCAGCTCTTCCGACAGGGCGGAGACCCAGTACTTC

size: -
D: TRBD1
V: TRBV5-1
J: TRBJ1-1
CDR3: CASSLPGQGTEAFF
DNA: TGCGCCAGCAGCTTGCCTGGACAGGGCACTGAAGCTTTCTTT

size: -
D: -
V: TRBV6-2/TRBV6-3
J: TRBJ1-1
CDR3: CASSYLVDSSGATEAFF
DNA: TGTGCCAGCAGTTACCTTGTTGACAGTTCCGGTGCCACTGAAGCTTTCTTT

size: few
D: -
V: TRBV20-1
J: TRBJ2-5
CDR3: CSASHFGIGETQYF
DNA: TGCAGTGCTAGTCATTTCGGAATTGGGGAGACCCAGTACTTC

size: -
D: TRBD1
V: TRBV6-5
J: TRBJ1-5
CDR3: CASSYPGQGDQPQHF
DNA: TGTGCCAGCAGTTACCCGGGACAGGGGGATCAGCCCCAGCATTTT

size: many
D: -
V: TRBV20-1
J: TRBJ1-1
CDR3: CSARVLDSRKTMNTEAFF
DNA: TGCAGTGCTAGAGTCTTGGACAGTCGGAAAACCATGAACACTGAAGCTTTCTTT

size: few
D: -
V: TRBV9
J: TRBJ2-5
CDR3: CASSVAVAEETQYF
DNA: TGTGCCAGCAGCGTAGCTGTAGCGGAAGAGACCCAGTACTTC

size: few
D: -
V: TRBV14
J: TRBJ2-1
CDR3: CASSHQEDRDPMGNEQFF
DNA: TGTGCCAGCAGCCACCAAGAGGACCGGGACCCCATGGGCAATGAGCAGTTCTTC

size: many
D: -
V: TRBV4-3
J: TRBJ2-2
CDR3: CASSQFTGTQNTGELFF
DNA: TGCGCCAGCAGCCAATTCACCGGGACACAGAACACCGGGGAGCTGTTTTTT

size: many
D: -
V: TRBV30
J: TRBJ1-2
CDR3: CAWGTPGYGYTF
DNA: TGTGCCTGGGGGACGCCCGGCTATGGCTACACCTTC

size: -
D: -
V: TRBV4-2
J: TRBJ1-1
CDR3: CASSQGTMNTEAFF
DNA: TGTGCCAGCAGCCAAGGGACCATGAACACTGAAGCTTTCTTT

size: -
D: TRBD1
V: TRBV14
J: TRBJ1-1
CDR3: CASSRGTGGKAFF
DNA: TGTGCCAGCAGCCGGGGGACAGGGGGTAAGGCTTTCTTT

size: few
D: TRBD1
V: TRBV7-9
J: TRBJ2-5
CDR3: CASSHGQGSQETQYF
DNA: TGTGCCAGCAGCCACGGACAGGGGTCCCAAGAGACCCAGTACTTC

size: few
D: -
V: TRBV2
J: TRBJ2-5
CDR3: CASSERETQYF
DNA: TGTGCCAGCAGTGAGAGGGAGACCCAGTACTTC

size: many
D: TRBD1
V: TRBV28
J: TRBJ2-1
CDR3: CASRAGQGASYNEQFF
DNA: TGTGCCAGCAGAGCCGGACAGGGGGCATCCTACAATGAGCAGTTCTTC

size: few
D: -
V: TRBV19
J: TRBJ2-7
CDR3: CASRPRDVSYEQYF
DNA: TGTGCCAGTAGACCCCGGGACGTATCCTACGAGCAGTACTTC

size: -
D: TRBD2
V: TRBV29-1
J: TRBJ2-4
CDR3: CSFRLALNIQYF
DNA: TGCAGCTTCAGACTAGCTCTAAACATTCAGTACTTC

size: many
D: -
V: TRBV2
J: TRBJ2-1
CDR3: CASTEEGGLINEQFF
DNA: TGTGCCAGCACCGAGGAGGGGGGGTTGATCAATGAGCAGTTCTTC

size: few
D: -
V: TRBV29-1
J: TRBJ1-1
CDR3: CSVEEFGTTEAFF
DNA: TGCAGCGTTGAAGAGTTCGGGACCACTGAAGCTTTCTTT

size: -
D: -
V: TRBV9
J: TRBJ1-1
CDR3: CASSVGGADTEAFF
DNA: TGTGCCAGCAGCGTTGGGGGCGCGGACACTGAAGCTTTCTTT

size: -
D: -
V: TRBV7-8
J: TRBJ2-2
CDR3: CASSRNTGELFF
DNA: TGTGCCAGCAGCCGCAACACCGGGGAGCTGTTTTTT

size: few
D: -
V: TRBV6-5
J: TRBJ2-3
CDR3: CASRVYTQYF
DNA: TGTGCCAGCAGAGTTTATACGCAGTATTTT

size: -
D: TRBD2
V: TRBV7-2
J: TRBJ2-3
CDR3: CASSYPTSGSDTDTQYF
DNA: TGTGCCAGCAGCTACCCGACTAGCGGGAGTGACACAGATACGCAGTATTTT

size: few
D: TRBD2
V: TRBV9
J: TRBJ2-5
CDR3: CASSPGLAGIKETQYF
DNA: TGTGCCAGCAGCCCCGGACTAGCGGGGATTAAAGAGACCCAGTACTTC

size: -
D: TRBD2
V: TRBV6-5
J: TRBJ2-7
CDR3: CASSYWASGDEQYF
DNA: TGTGCCAGCAGTTACTGGGCTAGCGGGGACGAGCAGTACTTC

size: few
D: -
V: TRBV5-6
J: TRBJ2-5
CDR3: CASSLLYRQETQYF
DNA: TGTGCCAGCAGCTTACTTTACCGACAAGAGACCCAGTACTTC

size: few
D: TRBD2
V: TRBV15
J: TRBJ2-3
CDR3: CATSRVAGGLDTQYF
DNA: TGTGCCACCAGCAGAGTCGCGGGAGGATTGGATACGCAGTATTTT

size: few
D: TRBD2
V: TRBV20-1
J: TRBJ2-1
CDR3: CSARGGLAGVVGIEQFF
DNA: TGCAGTGCTAGGGGAGGGCTAGCGGGAGTGGTTGGCATTGAGCAGTTCTTC

size: many
D: TRBD2
V: TRBV7-8
J: TRBJ2-7
CDR3: CASSPMTGGDYEQYF
DNA: TGTGCCAGCAGCCCCATGACGGGAGGGGACTACGAGCAGTACTTC

size: few
D: -
V: TRBV6-5
J: TRBJ2-2
CDR3: CASSYGANTGELFF
DNA: TGTGCCAGCAGTTATGGTGCGAACACCGGGGAGCTGTTTTTT

size: -
D: TRBD2
V: TRBV7-2
J: TRBJ2-3
CDR3: CASSPGLAGGPWSPYF
DNA: TGTGCCAGCAGCCCAGGACTAGCGGGAGGGCCGTGGTCCCCGTATTTT

size: many
D: TRBD1
V: TRBV15
J: TRBJ2-1
CDR3: CATSPGQGTYNEQFF
DNA: TGTGCCACCAGTCCGGGACAGGGGACCTACAATGAGCAGTTCTTC